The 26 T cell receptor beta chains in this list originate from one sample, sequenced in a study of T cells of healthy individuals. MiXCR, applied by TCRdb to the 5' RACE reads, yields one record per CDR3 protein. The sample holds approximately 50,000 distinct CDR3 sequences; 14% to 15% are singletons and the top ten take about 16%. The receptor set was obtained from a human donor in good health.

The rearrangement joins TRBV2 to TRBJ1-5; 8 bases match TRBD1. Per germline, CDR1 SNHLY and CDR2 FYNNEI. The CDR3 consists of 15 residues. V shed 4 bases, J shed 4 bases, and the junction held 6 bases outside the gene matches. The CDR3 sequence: CASSVVNRGNQPQHF. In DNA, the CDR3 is TGTGCCAGCAGTGTAGTCAACAGGGGGAATCAGCCCCAGCATTTT.

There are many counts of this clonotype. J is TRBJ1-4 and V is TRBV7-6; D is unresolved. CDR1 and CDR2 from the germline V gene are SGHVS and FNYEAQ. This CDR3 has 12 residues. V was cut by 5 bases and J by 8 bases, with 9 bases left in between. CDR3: CASSPLGEKLFF. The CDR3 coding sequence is TGTGCCAGCAGCCCACTAGGGGAAAAACTGTTTTTT.

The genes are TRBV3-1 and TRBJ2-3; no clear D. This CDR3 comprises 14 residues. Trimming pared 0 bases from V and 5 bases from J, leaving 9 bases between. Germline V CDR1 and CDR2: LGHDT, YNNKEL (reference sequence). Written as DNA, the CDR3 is TGTGCCAGCAGCCAAGACCCAGGCCTAGATACGCAGTATTTT. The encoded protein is CASSQDPGLDTQYF.

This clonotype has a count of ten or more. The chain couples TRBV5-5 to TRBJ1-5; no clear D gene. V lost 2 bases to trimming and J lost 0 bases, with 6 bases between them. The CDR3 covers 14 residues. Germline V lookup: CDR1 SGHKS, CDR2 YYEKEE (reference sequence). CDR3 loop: CASSFYGSNQPQHF. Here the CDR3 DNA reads TGTGCCAGCAGCTTTTACGGTAGCAATCAGCCCCAGCATTTT. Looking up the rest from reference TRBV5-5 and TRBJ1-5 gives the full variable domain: DAGVTQSPTHLIKTRGQQVTLRCSPISGHKSVSWYQQVLGQGPQFIFQYYEKEERGRGNFPDRFSARQFPNYSSELNVNALLLGDSALYLCASSFYGSNQPQHFGDGTRLSIL.

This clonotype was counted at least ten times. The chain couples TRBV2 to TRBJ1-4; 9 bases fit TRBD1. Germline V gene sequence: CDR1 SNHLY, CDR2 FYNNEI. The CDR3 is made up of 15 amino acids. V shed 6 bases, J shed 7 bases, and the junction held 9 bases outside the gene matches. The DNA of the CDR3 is TGTGCCAGCAGGGCCGGGACAGGGCTTACTGAAAAACTGTTTTTT. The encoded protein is CASRAGTGLTEKLFF. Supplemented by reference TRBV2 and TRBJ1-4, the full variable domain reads EPEVTQTPSHQVTQMGQEVILRCVPISNHLYFYWYRQILGQKVEFLVSFYNNEISEKSEIFDDQFSVERPDGSNFTLKIRSTKLEDSAMYFCASRAGTGLTEKLFFGSGTQLSVL.

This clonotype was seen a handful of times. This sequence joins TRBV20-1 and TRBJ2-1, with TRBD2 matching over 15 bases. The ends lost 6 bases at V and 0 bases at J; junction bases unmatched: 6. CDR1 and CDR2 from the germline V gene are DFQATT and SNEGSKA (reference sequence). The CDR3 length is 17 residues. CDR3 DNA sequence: TGCAGTGCCGGACTAGCGGGAGGGTTAAGCTCCTACAATGAGCAGTTCTTC. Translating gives CSAGLAGGLSSYNEQFF.

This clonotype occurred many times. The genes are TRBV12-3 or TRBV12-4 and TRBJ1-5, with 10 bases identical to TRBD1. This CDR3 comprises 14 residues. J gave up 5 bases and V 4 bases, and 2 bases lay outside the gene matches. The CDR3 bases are TGTGCCAGCAGTTCTGGACAGGGGGATCAGCCCCAGCATTTT. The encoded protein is CASSSGQGDQPQHF.

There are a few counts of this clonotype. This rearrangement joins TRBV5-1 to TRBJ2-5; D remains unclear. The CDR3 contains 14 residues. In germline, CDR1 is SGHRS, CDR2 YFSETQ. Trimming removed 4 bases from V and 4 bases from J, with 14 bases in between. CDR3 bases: TGCGCCAGCAGCCTACCCCCACCAGCAGAGACCCAGTACTTC. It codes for CASSLPPPAETQYF.

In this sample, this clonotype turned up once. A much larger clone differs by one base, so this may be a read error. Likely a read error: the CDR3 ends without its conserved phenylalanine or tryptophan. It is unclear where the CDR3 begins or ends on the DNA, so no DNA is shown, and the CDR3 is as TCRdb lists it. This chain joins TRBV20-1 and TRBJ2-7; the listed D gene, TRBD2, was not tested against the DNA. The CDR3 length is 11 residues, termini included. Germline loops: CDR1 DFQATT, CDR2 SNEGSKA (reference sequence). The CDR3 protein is CSARGEGEKYL.

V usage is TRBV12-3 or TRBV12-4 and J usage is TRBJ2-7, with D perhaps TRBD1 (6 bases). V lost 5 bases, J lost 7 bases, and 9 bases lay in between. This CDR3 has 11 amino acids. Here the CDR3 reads CASSAGTEQYF. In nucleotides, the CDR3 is TGTGCCAGCAGTGCCGGGACAGAGCAGTACTTC.

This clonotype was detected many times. Here the CDR3 reads CASGLGREETQYF. For the CDR3, the DNA is TGTGCTAGTGGTTTGGGCAGGGAAGAGACCCAGTACTTC. This chain connects TRBV12-5 to TRBJ2-5, with D perhaps TRBD1 (5 bases). Trimming cost V 1 base and J 3 bases, with 6 bases left between them. The CDR3 sequence is 13 residues long. CDR1 LGHNT and CDR2 FRNRAP come from the germline V gene.

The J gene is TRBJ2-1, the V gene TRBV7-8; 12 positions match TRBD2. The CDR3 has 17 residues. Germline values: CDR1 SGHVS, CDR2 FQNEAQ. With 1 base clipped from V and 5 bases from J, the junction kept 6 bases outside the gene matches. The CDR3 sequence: CASSLVGLAGTNNEQFF. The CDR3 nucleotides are TGTGCCAGCAGCTTAGTTGGACTAGCGGGGACCAACAATGAGCAGTTCTTC.

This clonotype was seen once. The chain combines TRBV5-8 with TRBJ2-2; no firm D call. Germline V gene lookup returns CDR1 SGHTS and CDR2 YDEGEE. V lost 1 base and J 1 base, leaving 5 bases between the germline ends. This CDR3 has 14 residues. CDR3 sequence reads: CASSLILNTGELFF. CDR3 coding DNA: TGTGCCAGCAGCTTGATCCTGAACACCGGGGAGCTGTTTTTT.

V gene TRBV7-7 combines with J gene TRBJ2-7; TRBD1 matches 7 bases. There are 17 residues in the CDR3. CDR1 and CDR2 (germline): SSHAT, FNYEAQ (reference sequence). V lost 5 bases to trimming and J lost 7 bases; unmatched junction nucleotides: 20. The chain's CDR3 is CASSLEGTAVKCGEQYF. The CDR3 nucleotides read TGTGCCAGCAGCCTCGAGGGGACAGCCGTCAAATGCGGGGAGCAGTACTTC.

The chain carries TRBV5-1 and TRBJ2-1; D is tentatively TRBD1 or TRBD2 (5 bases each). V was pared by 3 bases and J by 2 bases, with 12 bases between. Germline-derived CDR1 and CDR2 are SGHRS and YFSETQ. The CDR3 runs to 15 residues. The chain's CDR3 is CASSSGTAAYNEQFF. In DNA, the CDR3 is TGCGCCAGCAGCTCTGGGACGGCAGCCTACAATGAGCAGTTCTTC.

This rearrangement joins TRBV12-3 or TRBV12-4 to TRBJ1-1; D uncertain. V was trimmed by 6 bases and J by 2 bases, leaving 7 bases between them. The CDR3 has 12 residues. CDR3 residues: CASSPFNTEAFF. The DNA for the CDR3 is TGTGCCAGCAGCCCCTTTAACACTGAAGCTTTCTTT.

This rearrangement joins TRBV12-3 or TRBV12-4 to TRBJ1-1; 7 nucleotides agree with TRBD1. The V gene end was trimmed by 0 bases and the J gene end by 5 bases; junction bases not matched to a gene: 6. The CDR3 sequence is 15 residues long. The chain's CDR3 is CASSLADRVWTEAFF. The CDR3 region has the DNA TGTGCCAGCAGTTTAGCCGACAGGGTGTGGACTGAAGCTTTCTTT.

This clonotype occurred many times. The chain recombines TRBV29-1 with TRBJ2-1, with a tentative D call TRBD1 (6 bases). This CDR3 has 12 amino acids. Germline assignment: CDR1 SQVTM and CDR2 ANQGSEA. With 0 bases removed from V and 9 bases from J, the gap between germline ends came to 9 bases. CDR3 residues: CSVEEKGGEQFF. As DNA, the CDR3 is TGCAGCGTTGAAGAAAAAGGGGGTGAGCAGTTCTTC.

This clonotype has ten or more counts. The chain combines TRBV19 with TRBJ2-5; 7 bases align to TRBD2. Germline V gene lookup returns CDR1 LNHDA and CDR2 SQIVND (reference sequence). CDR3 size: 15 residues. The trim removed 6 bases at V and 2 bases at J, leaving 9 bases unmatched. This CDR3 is CASRRSSGVQETQYF. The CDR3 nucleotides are TGTGCCAGTAGAAGGTCAAGCGGGGTGCAAGAGACCCAGTACTTC.

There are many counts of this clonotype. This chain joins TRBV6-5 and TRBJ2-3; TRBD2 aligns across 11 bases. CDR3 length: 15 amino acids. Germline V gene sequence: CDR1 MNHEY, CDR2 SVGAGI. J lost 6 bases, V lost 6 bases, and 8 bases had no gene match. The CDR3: CASRKTSGAGDTQYF. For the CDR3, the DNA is TGTGCCAGCAGAAAGACTAGCGGGGCTGGGGATACGCAGTATTTT.

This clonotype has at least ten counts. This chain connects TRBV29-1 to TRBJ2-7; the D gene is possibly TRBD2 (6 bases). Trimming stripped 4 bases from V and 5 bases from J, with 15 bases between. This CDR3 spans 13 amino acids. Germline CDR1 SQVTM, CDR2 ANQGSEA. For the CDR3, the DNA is TGCAGCGTTGTAGTGGGGGAGGTGGACGAGCAGTACTTC. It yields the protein CSVVVGEVDEQYF.

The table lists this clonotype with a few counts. This CDR3 is CSAREGRAGGQETQYF. CDR3 nucleotides: TGCAGTGCTAGAGAAGGACGGGCAGGGGGCCAAGAGACCCAGTACTTC. The chain has TRBV20-1 and TRBJ2-5; 7 bases map to TRBD1. Trimming at V came to 0 bases and at J to 1 base, leaving 8 bases not matched to a gene. Germline CDR1 DFQATT, CDR2 SNEGSKA (reference sequence). The CDR3 spans 16 residues.

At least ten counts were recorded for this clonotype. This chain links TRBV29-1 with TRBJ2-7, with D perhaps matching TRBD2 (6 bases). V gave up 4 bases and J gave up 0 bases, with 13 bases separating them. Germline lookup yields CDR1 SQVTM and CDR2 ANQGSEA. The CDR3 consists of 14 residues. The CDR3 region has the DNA TGCAGCGTTGGGGGGGAAGGGACCTCCTACGAGCAGTACTTC. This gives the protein CSVGGEGTSYEQYF.

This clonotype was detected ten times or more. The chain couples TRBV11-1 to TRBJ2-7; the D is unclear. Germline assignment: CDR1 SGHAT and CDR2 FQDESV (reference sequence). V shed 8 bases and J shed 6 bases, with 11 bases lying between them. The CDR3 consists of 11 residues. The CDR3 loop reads CASSGQSEQYF. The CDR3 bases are TGTGCCAGCTCCGGGCAAAGCGAGCAGTACTTC.

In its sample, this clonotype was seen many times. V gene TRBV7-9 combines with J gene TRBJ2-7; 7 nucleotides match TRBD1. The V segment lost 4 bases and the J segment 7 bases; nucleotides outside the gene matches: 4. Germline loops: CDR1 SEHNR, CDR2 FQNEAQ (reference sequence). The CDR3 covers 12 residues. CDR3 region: CASSSQGYEQYF. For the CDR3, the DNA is TGTGCCAGCAGCTCACAGGGGTATGAGCAGTACTTC.

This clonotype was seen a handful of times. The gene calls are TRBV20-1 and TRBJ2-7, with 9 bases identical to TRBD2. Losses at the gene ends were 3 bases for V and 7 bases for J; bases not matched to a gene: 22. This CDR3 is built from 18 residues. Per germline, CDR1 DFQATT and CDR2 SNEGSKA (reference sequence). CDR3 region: CSARMGQTSGTSLREQYF. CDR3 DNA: TGCAGTGCTAGGATGGGACAGACGTCCGGGACTAGCCTGCGGGAGCAGTACTTC.